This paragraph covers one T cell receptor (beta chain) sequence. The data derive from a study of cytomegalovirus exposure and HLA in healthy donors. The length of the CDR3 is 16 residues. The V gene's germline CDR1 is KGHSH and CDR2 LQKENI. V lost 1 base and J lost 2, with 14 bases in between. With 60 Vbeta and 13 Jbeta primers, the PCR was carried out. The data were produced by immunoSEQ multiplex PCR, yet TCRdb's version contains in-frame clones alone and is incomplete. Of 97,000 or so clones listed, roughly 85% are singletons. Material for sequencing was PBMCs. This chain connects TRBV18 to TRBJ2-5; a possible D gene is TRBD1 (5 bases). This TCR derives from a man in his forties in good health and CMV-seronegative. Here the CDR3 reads CASSPLQGVGQETQYF. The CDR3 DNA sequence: TGTGCCAGCTCACCACTTCAGGGCGTAGGGCAAGAGACCCAGTACTTC.